The clone carrying this T cell receptor (beta chain) was picked up many times. Germline V gene lookup returns CDR1 SQVTM and CDR2 ANQGSEA. This CDR3 is 14 amino acids long. With 1 base removed from V and 0 bases from J, the gap between germline ends came to 8 bases. This specimen belongs to a study of naive and memory T cell subsets. The beta constant-region primer was an equimolar mix of two oligonucleotides covering TRBC1 and TRBC2. The ligated cDNA underwent four PCR rounds using SP2 and nested alpha and beta constant-region primers. Each CDR3 protein is one row after TCRdb ran MiXCR on the UMI-ligation and nested PCR reads. The sample holds about 22,000 distinct CDR3 sequences, more than 7% seen once.

The clonotype comes from a human donor in good health. Sequenced: central memory CD8+ T cells from blood. The chain couples TRBV29-1 to TRBJ2-3, with D unresolved. CDR3 loop: CSVEVSDSTDTQYF. The CDR3 DNA sequence: TGCAGCGTTGAAGTTTCGGACAGCACAGATACGCAGTATTTT.